This passage covers 29 T cell receptor beta chains from one sample sequenced in a study of regulatory T cells in long-lasting Graves disease. To make TCR beta libraries, researchers used iRepertoire HTBI primers and Arm-PCR of CDR3 regions. TCRdb recomputed calls from the multiplex PCR reads with MiXCR, one row per CDR3 protein. The sample carries hundreds of thousands of distinct CDR3 sequences, less than 25% recorded once. As for time point: persistent/refractory GD, antithyroid drugs over 5 years with positive TRAb. The TCR library used RNA extracted from PBMCs. This specimen consisted of peripheral blood mononuclear cells (PBMCs), obtained when the disease was refractory, from a patient treated with antithyroid drugs. The source of these receptors is a female donor with Graves disease.

This clonotype was counted a few times. This sequence joins TRBV5-1 and TRBJ2-5, with D possibly being TRBD1 (5 bases). CDR3 length equals 13 residues. The V end was cut by 0 bases, the J end by 14 bases, with 17 bases between. The germline V gene has CDR1 SGHRS and CDR2 YFSETQ. The CDR3 here is CASSLDGVGVRYF. In nucleotides, the CDR3 is TGCGCCAGCAGCTTGGATGGCGTAGGGGTCCGTTACTTC.

A remark on this clonotype: A read error is possible here, since a much larger clone lies one base away. J is TRBJ2-5 and V is TRBV11-2; D is undetermined. Germline V gives CDR1 SGHAT, CDR2 FQNNGV. This CDR3 spans 14 amino acids. The CDR3 DNA sequence: TGTGCCTGCAGCTTAGCATCGCCGGTAGAGACCCAGTACTTC. Its protein is CACSLASPVETQYF. Full variable domain (remainder filled in from reference TRBV11-2 and TRBJ2-5): EAGVAQSPRYKIIEKRQSVAFWCNPISGHATLYWYQQILGQGPKLLIQFQNNGVVDDSQLPKDRFSAERLKGVDSTLKIQPAKLEDSAVYLCACSLASPVETQYFGPGTRLLVL.

This clonotype has more than one count but fewer than ten. The chain is built from TRBV6-1 and TRBJ1-5; TRBD1 is a possible D gene (6 bases). The CDR3 contains 13 residues. Trimming stripped 3 bases from V and 6 bases from J, with 9 bases between. Germline-derived CDR1 and CDR2 are MNHNS and SASEGT. This CDR3 is CASSDRGSQPQHF. The CDR3 region has the DNA TGTGCCAGCAGTGACAGGGGAAGTCAGCCCCAGCATTTT.

This clonotype was found many times. The chain carries TRBV13 and TRBJ2-7, with 9 bases fitting TRBD2. CDR1 is PRHDT and CDR2 is FYEKMQ in the germline V gene (reference sequence). The CDR3 extends over 16 amino acids. V was pared by 0 bases and J by 2 bases, with 5 bases of the junction left unmatched. The CDR3, as DNA: TGTGCCAGCAGCTTAGGCGGTAGCGGGAGTCCCTACGAGCAGTACTTC. Translated, it gives CASSLGGSGSPYEQYF.

The chain employs TRBV7-3 and TRBJ2-3; 13 bases line up with TRBD2. Germline V gives CDR1 SGHTA, CDR2 FQGTGA. V gave up 4 bases and J gave up 8 bases; unmatched junction bases: 9. The CDR3 runs to 16 residues. The CDR3 is CASSSGTSGISSTQYF. In DNA form, the CDR3 reads TGTGCCAGCAGCTCCGGGACTAGCGGGATATCAAGTACGCAGTATTTT.

The V and J genes are TRBV20-1 and TRBJ2-3; the match to TRBD2 covers 14 bases. Trimming took 6 bases from V and 3 from J; bases not matched to a gene: 5. CDR3 size: 15 residues. The germline CDR1 and CDR2 sequences are DFQATT and SNEGSKA (reference sequence). CDR3 loop: CSAARTSGRTDTQYF. As DNA, the CDR3 is TGCAGTGCCGCCCGGACTAGCGGGAGGACAGATACGCAGTATTTT.

This chain joins TRBV28 and TRBJ2-3; unclear D gene. Germline V lookup: CDR1 MDHEN, CDR2 SYDVKM. This CDR3 contains 14 residues. The germline V and J ends were trimmed by 3 bases and 2 bases, with 9 bases remaining between them. This CDR3 reads CASSLMSTTDTQYF. The DNA of the CDR3 is TGTGCCAGCAGTTTGATGTCTACCACAGATACGCAGTATTTT.

This clonotype was observed at least ten times. The chain combines TRBV28 with TRBJ2-7; D unclear. Trimming removed 7 bases from V and 0 bases from J, with 7 bases in between. The CDR3 has 12 residues. Germline CDR1 MDHEN, CDR2 SYDVKM. The CDR3 protein is CASTQSSYEQYF. CDR3 nucleotides: TGTGCCAGCACACAGTCCTCCTACGAGCAGTACTTC.

This clonotype was found many times. The chain carries TRBV5-1 and TRBJ2-7; the match to TRBD1 covers 7 bases. The germline V gene has CDR1 SGHRS and CDR2 YFSETQ. Germline trimming cut 4 bases from V and 5 bases from J; bases unmatched to any gene: 12. The CDR3 extends over 15 amino acids. This chain's CDR3 is CASSPFDRARHEQYF. CDR3 bases: TGCGCCAGCAGCCCCTTCGACAGGGCAAGGCACGAGCAGTACTTC.

This chain links TRBV2 with TRBJ2-2; 9 positions agree with TRBD2. This CDR3 contains 16 residues. Germline trimming cut 4 bases from V and 7 bases from J; bases unmatched to any gene: 10. The germline gives CDR1 SNHLY, CDR2 FYNNEI. CDR3 DNA sequence: TGTGCCAGCAGTGTGTCTGCGGGAGGGCCCGGCGGGGAGCTGTTTTTT. This sequence encodes CASSVSAGGPGGELFF.

This clonotype has just a few counts. The rearrangement links TRBV7-9 to TRBJ1-2; TRBD1 is a possible D gene (5 bases). Trimming left V 8 bases short and J 6 bases short, with 16 bases between. CDR1 and CDR2 from the germline V gene are SEHNR and FQNEAQ (reference sequence). CDR3 length: 13 amino acids. The CDR3 nucleotides read TGTGCCAGCGGGGGGAGCAAGTATGATGGCTACACCTTC. This codes for CASGGSKYDGYTF.

This clonotype was observed at least ten times. The chain has TRBV27 and TRBJ1-1; 9 nucleotides match TRBD1. V was pared by 2 bases and J by 4 bases, with 5 bases of the junction left unmatched. Germline CDR1 reads MNHEY; CDR2 reads SMNVEV (reference sequence). The CDR3 has 15 residues. The CDR3 sequence is CASSLTTGGVTEAFF. The CDR3 nucleotides are TGTGCCAGCAGTTTAACGACAGGGGGTGTCACTGAAGCTTTCTTT.

This clonotype was observed at least ten times. This chain joins TRBV2 and TRBJ2-4; the match to TRBD2 covers 7 bases. CDR3 length: 12 amino acids. The germline gives CDR1 SNHLY, CDR2 FYNNEI. Trimming at V came to 8 bases and at J to 9 bases, leaving 7 bases not matched to a gene. The CDR3 nucleotides read TGTGCCAGCGCGGGGGAAAGGAGCATTCAGTACTTC. Translated, it gives CASAGERSIQYF.

Regarding this clonotype: One base away lies a much larger clone, so this may be a sequencing read error. In this CDR3 the conserved last residue, phenylalanine or tryptophan, is missing, so a read error is likely. The gene calls are TRBV27 and TRBJ1-5; no reliable D call. Trimming took off 4 bases at V and 0 bases at J, with 13 bases between the two ends. The CDR3 runs to 16 residues. Looked up from germline, CDR1 is MNHEY and CDR2 is SMNVEV (reference sequence). Here the CDR3 DNA reads TGTGCCAGCAGTTCCCTCGCAGACTATAGCAATCAGCCCCAGCATCTT. Amino acid sequence: CASSSLADYSNQPQHL.

The CDR3 is CSARDGKGQETQYF. The CDR3 coding sequence is TGCAGTGCTAGAGATGGAAAGGGACAAGAGACCCAGTACTTC. The chain carries TRBV20-1 and TRBJ2-5; D ambiguous. V was clipped by 0 bases and J by 2 bases, with 10 bases between them. There are 14 residues in the CDR3. The germline gives CDR1 DFQATT, CDR2 SNEGSKA (reference sequence).

DNA for the CDR3: TGTGCCAGTAGTATAAACTCAGCCCTTGACACTGAAGCTTTCTTT. This sequence encodes CASSINSALDTEAFF. The chain couples TRBV19 to TRBJ1-1; unclear D gene. This CDR3 contains 15 residues. The V and J ends lost 2 bases and 3 bases respectively, with 13 bases between them. Germline V lookup: CDR1 LNHDA, CDR2 SQIVND (reference sequence).

This clonotype was recorded at least ten times. The chain is built from TRBV7-9 and TRBJ1-2; 10 bases are shared with TRBD1. CDR3 size: 14 residues. Looked up from germline, CDR1 is SEHNR and CDR2 is FQNEAQ (reference sequence). Losses at the gene ends were 4 bases for V and 6 bases for J; bases not matched to a gene: 5. In DNA form, the CDR3 reads TGTGCCAGCAGCTCACACGGGACAGGGGATGGCTACACCTTC. Translation: CASSSHGTGDGYTF.

The chain's CDR3 is CASSLATGGRGIGELFF. The DNA of the CDR3 is TGTGCCAGCAGCTTAGCGACTGGGGGCAGGGGGATCGGGGAGCTGTTTTTT. The chain joins TRBV7-2 to TRBJ2-2, with 7 bases identical to TRBD1. The CDR3 is made up of 17 amino acids. Germline-derived CDR1 and CDR2 are SGHTA and FQGNSA. V lost 0 bases and J lost 7; bases outside the gene matches: 11.

The rearrangement joins TRBV29-1 to TRBJ2-7; possibly TRBD2 for D (6 bases). The germline V and J ends were trimmed by 4 bases and 0 bases, with 10 bases remaining between them. The CDR3 length is 13 residues. CDR1 SQVTM and CDR2 ANQGSEA come from the germline V gene. The CDR3 protein is CSVGRGTSYEQYF. CDR3 DNA sequence: TGCAGCGTTGGACGGGGGACCTCCTACGAGCAGTACTTC.

This clonotype was seen at least ten times. V usage is TRBV6-1 and J usage is TRBJ1-5; the match to TRBD1 covers 9 bases. Germline CDR1 MNHNS, CDR2 SASEGT. V shed 5 bases and J 4 bases; nucleotides not matched to a gene: 6. This CDR3 spans 15 amino acids. As DNA, the CDR3 is TGTGCCAGCAGTCACACAGGGGGCCGGAATCAGCCCCAGCATTTT. Translation gives CASSHTGGRNQPQHF.

This clonotype was seen at least ten times. The chain joins TRBV11-2 to TRBJ1-1; maybe TRBD1 (6 bases). V shed 4 bases and J shed 4 bases, with 13 bases lying between them. CDR1 SGHAT and CDR2 FQNNGV come from the germline V gene. The CDR3 runs 14 residues. CDR3 sequence reads: CASSSRGWATEAFF. The DNA of the CDR3 is TGTGCCAGCAGCTCCAGGGGTTGGGCCACTGAAGCTTTCTTT.

The rearrangement joins TRBV28 to TRBJ2-3; TRBD1 or TRBD2 may be the D gene (5 bases each). Germline V CDR1 and CDR2: MDHEN, SYDVKM. V was cut by 6 bases and J by 3 bases, with 13 bases left in between. CDR3 size: 14 residues. Written as DNA, the CDR3 is TGTGCCAGCAGAAAAAGATGGGGGACAGATACGCAGTATTTT. Translated: CASRKRWGTDTQYF.

This clonotype was found a few times. V and J are TRBV9 and TRBJ2-6; D gene uncertain. Deletions cut 0 bases from V and 0 bases from J, with 4 bases between. The CDR3 covers 15 residues. In germline, CDR1 is SGDLS, CDR2 YYNGEE. The CDR3 loop reads CASSVDNSGANVLTF. Here the CDR3 DNA reads TGTGCCAGCAGCGTAGACAACTCTGGGGCCAACGTCCTGACTTTC.

This clonotype has ten or more counts. CDR3 in DNA: TGTGCCACCAGCGCGCGCCGGGACAGAAGCTACACCTTC. Translated: CATSARRDRSYTF. The chain links TRBV15 to TRBJ1-2; TRBD1 aligns across 7 bases. The CDR3 contains 13 residues. Germline CDR1 is LNHNV and CDR2 is YYDKDF (reference sequence). V trimming: 5 bases; J trimming: 9 bases; junction bases outside the gene matches: 9.

The sample holds many counts of this clonotype. The CDR3 loop is CASSPRGGRMTQYF. CDR3 coding DNA: TGTGCCAGCAGCCCGAGAGGGGGCCGGATGACCCAGTACTTC. The chain carries TRBV28 and TRBJ2-5; 7 bases are a match to TRBD1. Germline CDR1 and CDR2: MDHEN and SYDVKM. V was clipped by 6 bases and J by 7 bases; unmatched bases: 11. The CDR3 has 14 amino acids.

This clonotype was counted between two and nine times. The V and J genes are TRBV5-1 and TRBJ2-5, with D unclear. Germline loops: CDR1 SGHRS, CDR2 YFSETQ. This CDR3 is built from 15 residues. Trimming took 0 bases from V and 2 from J, leaving 11 bases between them. In DNA form, the CDR3 reads TGCGCCAGCAGCTTGGAGCCAGGATCTCAAGAGACCCAGTACTTC. Amino acids: CASSLEPGSQETQYF.

The chain joins TRBV29-1 to TRBJ2-7, with a possible D match to TRBD1 (5 bases). The CDR3 has 13 amino acids. Germline V gene data show CDR1 as SQVTM and CDR2 as ANQGSEA. Deletions cut 4 bases from V and 2 bases from J, with 12 bases between. The CDR3 DNA reads as TGCAGCGTTGTCGCAGGGTCGACCTACGAGCAGTACTTC. Translation: CSVVAGSTYEQYF.

This clonotype was counted ten times or more. The rearrangement links TRBV27 to TRBJ2-3; D is undetermined. Trimming removed 2 bases from V and 0 bases from J, with 3 bases in between. This CDR3 spans 13 amino acids. Germline V gene lookup returns CDR1 MNHEY and CDR2 SMNVEV (reference sequence). The CDR3 region has the DNA TGTGCCAGCAGTTTACGGAGCACAGATACGCAGTATTTT. Translation gives CASSLRSTDTQYF.

The V and J genes are TRBV27 and TRBJ2-5; D remains unclear. Germline CDR1 MNHEY, CDR2 SMNVEV (reference sequence). The CDR3 length is 15 residues. V dropped 0 bases and J dropped 0 bases, with 8 bases sitting between them. This chain's CDR3 is CASSLSAEYQETQYF. The CDR3 bases are TGTGCCAGCAGTTTATCGGCCGAGTACCAAGAGACCCAGTACTTC.